This entry is about one TCR beta chain. This CDR3 has 14 amino acids. Germline CDR1 reads SGHRS; CDR2 reads YFSETQ. J gave up 5 bases and V 1 base, and 3 bases lay outside the gene matches. The table came from immunoSEQ multiplex PCR; TCRdb's copy has only in-frame clones and leaves some out. The repertoire holds about 78,000 clones, roughly 84% seen once, with just under 0.25% in the top ten. The data derive from a study of OX40 agonist ivuxolimab in advanced cancers. Study summary: Dose-escalation patients suffered from hepatocellular carcinoma, melanoma, renal cell or head and neck cancer.

Material: CD4+ or CD8+ T cells sorted from blood, obtained in a trial of the OX40 agonist ivuxolimab. The source is an adult with an advanced solid tumor such as melanoma, head and neck, liver or kidney cancer. The rearrangement links TRBV5-1 to TRBJ2-3, with 8 bases fitting TRBD1. CDR3 loop: CASSLPGGVDTQYF. CDR3 in DNA: TGCGCCAGCAGCTTGCCAGGGGGCGTAGATACGCAGTATTTT.